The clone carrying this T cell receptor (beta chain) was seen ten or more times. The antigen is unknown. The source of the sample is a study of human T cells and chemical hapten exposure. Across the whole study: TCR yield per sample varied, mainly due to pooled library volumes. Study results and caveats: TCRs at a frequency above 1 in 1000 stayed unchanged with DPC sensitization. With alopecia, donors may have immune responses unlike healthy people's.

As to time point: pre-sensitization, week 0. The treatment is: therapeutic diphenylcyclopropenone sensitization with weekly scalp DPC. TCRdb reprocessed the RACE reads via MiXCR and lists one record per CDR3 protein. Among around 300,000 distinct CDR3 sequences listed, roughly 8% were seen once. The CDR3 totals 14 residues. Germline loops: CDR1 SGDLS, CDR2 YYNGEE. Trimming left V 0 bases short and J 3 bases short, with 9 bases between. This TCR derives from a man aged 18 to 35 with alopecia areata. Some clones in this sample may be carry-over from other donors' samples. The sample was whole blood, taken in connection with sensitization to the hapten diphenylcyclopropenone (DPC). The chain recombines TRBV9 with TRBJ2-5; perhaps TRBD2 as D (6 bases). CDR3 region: CASSVVGGEETQYF. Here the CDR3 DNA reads TGTGCCAGCAGCGTAGTTGGAGGGGAAGAGACCCAGTACTTC.